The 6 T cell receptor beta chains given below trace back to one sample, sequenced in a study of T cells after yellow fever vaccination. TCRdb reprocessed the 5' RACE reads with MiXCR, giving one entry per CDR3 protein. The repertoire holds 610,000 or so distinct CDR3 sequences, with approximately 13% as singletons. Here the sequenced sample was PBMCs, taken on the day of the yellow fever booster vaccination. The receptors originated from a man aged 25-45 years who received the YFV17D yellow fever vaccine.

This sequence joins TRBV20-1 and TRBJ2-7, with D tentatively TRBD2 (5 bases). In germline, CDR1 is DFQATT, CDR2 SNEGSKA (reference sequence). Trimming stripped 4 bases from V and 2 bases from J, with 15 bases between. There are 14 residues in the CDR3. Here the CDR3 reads CSAKTIARTYEQYF. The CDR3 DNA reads TGCAGTGCTAAAACCATAGCGAGAACCTACGAGCAGTACTTC.

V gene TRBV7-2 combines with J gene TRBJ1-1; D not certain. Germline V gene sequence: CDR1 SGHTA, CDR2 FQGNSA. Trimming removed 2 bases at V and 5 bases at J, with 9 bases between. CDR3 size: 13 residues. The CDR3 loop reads CASSLPGSTEAFF. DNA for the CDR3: TGTGCCAGCAGCTTACCCGGTAGTACTGAAGCTTTCTTT.

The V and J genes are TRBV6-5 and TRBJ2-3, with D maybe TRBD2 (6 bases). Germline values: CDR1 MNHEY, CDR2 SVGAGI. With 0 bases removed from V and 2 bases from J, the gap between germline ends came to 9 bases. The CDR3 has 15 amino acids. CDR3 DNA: TGTGCCAGCAGTTACTCGGGGACTCTCACAGATACGCAGTATTTT. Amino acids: CASSYSGTLTDTQYF.

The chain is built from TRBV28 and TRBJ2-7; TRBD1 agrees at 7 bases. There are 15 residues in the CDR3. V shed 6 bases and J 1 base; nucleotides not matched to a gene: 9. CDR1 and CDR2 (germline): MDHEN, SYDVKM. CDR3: CASRSGGLGSYEQYF. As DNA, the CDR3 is TGTGCCAGCAGGTCAGGGGGATTAGGGTCCTACGAGCAGTACTTC.

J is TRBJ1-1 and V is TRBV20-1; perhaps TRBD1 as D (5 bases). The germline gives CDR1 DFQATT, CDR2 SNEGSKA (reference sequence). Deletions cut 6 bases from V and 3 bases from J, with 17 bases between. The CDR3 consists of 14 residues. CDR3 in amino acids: CSAVGGFYYTEAFF. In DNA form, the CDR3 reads TGCAGTGCAGTGGGGGGATTTTACTACACTGAAGCTTTCTTT.

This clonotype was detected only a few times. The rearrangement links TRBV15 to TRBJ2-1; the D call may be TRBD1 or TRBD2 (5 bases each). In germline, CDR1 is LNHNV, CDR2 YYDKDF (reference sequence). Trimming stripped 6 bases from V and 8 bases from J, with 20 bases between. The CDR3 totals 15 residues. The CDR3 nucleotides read TGTGCCACCAGACTAGGTCTAGTTACAGGCGATGAGCAGTTCTTC. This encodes CATRLGLVTGDEQFF.